These T cell receptor beta chains were read from a single sample in a study of CD8 T cells in Susac syndrome. TCRdb reanalysed the immunoSEQ multiplex PCR reads using MiXCR and keeps one entry per CDR3 protein. The sample lists approximately 76,000 distinct CDR3 sequences, about 95% occurring once. The sample taken for sequencing was CD8+ T cells from PBMCs. Receptors originate from a human donor with multiple sclerosis. The CDR3 runs from the conserved cysteine through the conserved F or W. The D gene is left open where the match is weak. The size entry is marked missing in some rows and otherwise reads once, few, many or a size class.

>TRBJ2-3|.|.|TRBV6-1
CASIDLTDTQYF
TGTGCCAGCATTGACCTCACAGATACGCAGTATTTT
>TRBJ2-1|TRBD2|.|TRBV12-3/TRBV12-4
CASSLDVSGRRRQFF
TGTGCCAGCAGTTTGGATGTTAGCGGGAGGCGGCGGCAGTTCTTC
>TRBJ1-2|TRBD1|.|TRBV29-1
CSAGLGTGPNYGYTF
TGCAGCGCCGGGCTGGGGACAGGACCCAACTATGGCTACACCTTC
>TRBJ2-1|.|.|TRBV9
CASSPSASGFYNEQFF
TGTGCCAGCAGCCCCTCAGCCTCGGGATTTTACAATGAGCAGTTCTTC
>TRBJ1-2|TRBD1|.|TRBV6-5
CASSYRQGNYGYTF
TGTGCCAGCAGTTACCGACAGGGCAACTATGGCTACACCTTC
>TRBJ1-2|.|.|TRBV4-3
CASSQDGYGYTF
TGCGCCAGCAGCCAAGATGGCTATGGCTACACCTTC
>TRBJ1-1|.|.|TRBV4-3
CASSQVRQMNTEAFF
TGCGCCAGCAGCCAAGTTCGACAAATGAACACTGAAGCTTTCTTT
>TRBJ1-1|.|.|TRBV13
CASSLGRRNTEAFF
TGTGCCAGCAGCCTAGGGCGGAGGAACACTGAAGCTTTCTTT
>TRBJ2-4|.|once|TRBV18
CASSPPVALAKNIQYF
TGTGCCAGCTCACCCCCTGTTGCTCTAGCCAAAAACATTCAGTACTTC
>TRBJ2-5|.|.|TRBV7-9
CASSPALDPRDRETQYF
TGTGCCAGCAGCCCCGCCCTGGACCCTAGGGATCGAGAGACCCAGTACTTC
>TRBJ2-7|.|.|TRBV20-1
CSAREAGSTYEQYF
TGCAGTGCTAGAGAGGCGGGGAGCACCTACGAGCAGTACTTC
>TRBJ2-2|.|.|TRBV7-9
CASSLTPAHRGPGSCFF
.
>TRBJ2-5|TRBD2|.|TRBV28
CASNERGGQGTQYF
TGTGCCAGCAACGAGCGGGGGGGCCAAGGGACCCAGTACTTC
>TRBJ2-3|TRBD2|.|TRBV30
CAWSVGSGGADTQYF
TGTGCCTGGAGTGTAGGCAGCGGGGGGGCAGATACGCAGTATTTT
>TRBJ1-5|.|.|TRBV27
CASSYGGNSNQPQHF
TGTGCCAGCAGTTATGGAGGGAACAGCAATCAGCCCCAGCATTTT
>TRBJ1-5|.|.|TRBV20-1
CSAREGAREPQHF
TGCAGTGCTAGAGAGGGTGCTCGGGAGCCCCAGCATTTT
>TRBJ2-7|TRBD1|.|TRBV29-1
CSVVPGTGVGEQYF
TGCAGCGTTGTTCCCGGGACAGGGGTGGGCGAGCAGTACTTC
>TRBJ1-1|.|.|TRBV6-6
CASSYSTENTEAFF
TGTGCCAGCAGTTACTCGACAGAGAACACTGAAGCTTTCTTT
>TRBJ2-1|.|.|TRBV4-3
CASSHLGQHNEQFF
TGCGCCAGCAGCCACCTTGGACAGCACAATGAGCAGTTCTTC
>TRBJ2-7|TRBD1|.|TRBV6-2/TRBV6-3
CASSYPGTGVYEQYF
TGTGCCAGCAGTTACCCCGGGACAGGGGTTTACGAGCAGTACTTC
>TRBJ2-5|TRBD1|.|TRBV7-9
CASSLPWAGGLETQYF
TGTGCCAGCAGCCTACCCTGGGCAGGGGGTTTGGAGACCCAGTACTTC
>TRBJ1-1|.|.|TRBV6-5
CASSPRDSNTEAFF
TGTGCCAGCAGTCCTCGGGACTCGAACACTGAAGCTTTCTTT
>TRBJ1-5|.|.|TRBV5-6
CASSQGLGPQHF
TGTGCCAGCAGCCAGGGATTGGGGCCCCAGCATTTT
>TRBJ2-7|TRBD1|once|TRBV27
CASRGSWSRGQDEQYF
TGTGCCAGCAGGGGATCTTGGAGTAGGGGGCAAGACGAGCAGTACTTC
>TRBJ2-7|.|.|TRBV29-1
CSVVMGAPYEQYF
TGCAGCGTTGTGATGGGGGCTCCCTACGAGCAGTACTTC
>TRBJ2-7|TRBD1|.|TRBV2
CASSPDRGHLYEQYF
TGTGCCAGCAGCCCCGACAGGGGGCACTTGTACGAGCAGTACTTC
>TRBJ2-7|.|.|TRBV6-2/TRBV6-3
CASGGPGDEQYF
TGTGCCAGCGGCGGGCCGGGGGACGAGCAGTACTTC
>TRBJ2-7|.|.|TRBV4-3
CASSQRVGLEQYF
TGCGCCAGCAGCCAAAGGGTCGGTCTCGAGCAGTACTTC
>TRBJ2-5|TRBD1|.|TRBV5-6
CASSLVGQGAWETQYF
TGTGCCAGCAGCTTAGTCGGACAGGGGGCTTGGGAGACCCAGTACTTC
>TRBJ2-5|.|.|TRBV27
CASSLWEQETQYF
TGTGCCAGCAGTTTATGGGAGCAAGAGACCCAGTACTTC
>TRBJ2-7|.|.|TRBV3-1
CASSQAYYEQYF
TGTGCCAGCAGCCAAGCCTACTACGAGCAGTACTTC
>TRBJ2-7|TRBD2|.|TRBV6-5
CASSYSMSGGRDYEQYF
TGTGCCAGCAGTTACTCGATGAGCGGGGGACGAGACTACGAGCAGTACTTC
>TRBJ2-7|TRBD1|once|TRBV9
CASSMGQGAYEQYF
TGTGCCAGCAGCATGGGACAGGGGGCCTACGAGCAGTACTTC
>TRBJ2-3|TRBD2|.|TRBV10-3
CAISELHSGGTTDTQYF
TGTGCCATCAGTGAGCTCCATAGCGGGGGTACCACAGATACGCAGTATTTT
>TRBJ1-1|.|once|TRBV29-1
CSVPRMNTEAFF
TGCAGCGTTCCAAGGATGAACACTGAAGCTTTCTTT
>TRBJ1-5|.|.|TRBV3-1
CASSQSQTPNQPQHF
TGTGCCAGCAGCCAAAGCCAGACACCTAATCAGCCCCAGCATTTT
>TRBJ2-7|TRBD2|.|TRBV12-3/TRBV12-4
CASSPGLAESSYEQYF
TGTGCCAGCAGTCCGGGACTAGCGGAGAGCTCCTACGAGCAGTACTTC
>TRBJ2-1|TRBD2|.|TRBV27
CASSYGTSSYNEQFF
TGTGCCAGCAGTTACGGGACTAGCAGTTACAATGAGCAGTTCTTC
>TRBJ1-2|TRBD1|.|TRBV4-3
CASSQEGQGAGGYTF
TGCGCCAGCAGCCAAGAGGGACAGGGGGCGGGTGGCTACACCTTC
>TRBJ2-1|TRBD2|.|TRBV14
CASSQGPAGRYNEQFF
TGTGCCAGCAGCCAAGGGCCAGCGGGGAGATACAATGAGCAGTTCTTC
>TRBJ2-6|.|.|TRBV13
CASSLIQSSSGANVLTF
TGTGCCAGCAGCTTAATCCAGTCCTCTTCTGGGGCCAACGTCCTGACTTTC
>TRBJ1-1|.|.|TRBV7-9
CASSLSDSFKGSEAFF
TGTGCCAGCAGCTTGTCGGACTCCTTTAAAGGCTCTGAAGCTTTCTTT
>TRBJ2-2|TRBD2|once|TRBV6-5
CASSPGGPHTGELFF
TGTGCCAGCAGCCCGGGGGGGCCTCACACCGGGGAGCTGTTTTTT
>TRBJ1-1|.|.|TRBV3-1
CASSQDRGGDTEAFF
TGTGCCAGCAGCCAAGATCGTGGGGGAGACACTGAAGCTTTCTTT
>TRBJ1-2|TRBD1|.|TRBV5-1
CASSHKGDRGNYGYTF
TGCGCCAGCAGCCACAAGGGGGACAGGGGAAACTATGGCTACACCTTC
>TRBJ2-7|TRBD2|.|TRBV11-1
CASSLDLRESTYEQYF
TGTGCCAGCAGCTTAGATTTGCGGGAGTCGACCTACGAGCAGTACTTC
>TRBJ1-2|.|.|TRBV30
CARGSNYGYTF
TGTGCCCGGGGATCCAACTATGGCTACACCTTC
>TRBJ2-7|TRBD2|.|TRBV18
CASSRRGGRSSYEQYF
TGTGCCAGCTCACGCCGCGGGGGGAGGAGCTCCTACGAGCAGTACTTC
>TRBJ1-2|TRBD1|once|TRBV6-2/TRBV6-3
CASTPGTVYYTF
TGTGCCAGCACCCCCGGGACAGTTTACTACACCTTC
>TRBJ2-2|.|.|TRBV18
CASSPTAANTGELFF
TGTGCCAGCTCCCCGACGGCCGCGAACACCGGGGAGCTGTTTTTT
>TRBJ1-1|.|.|TRBV5-1
CASSEYGEDTEAFF
TGCGCCAGCAGCGAATATGGGGAGGACACTGAAGCTTTCTTT
>TRBJ2-1|TRBD1|.|TRBV27
CASSPYWTGEKYNEQFF
TGTGCCAGCAGTCCATACTGGACAGGGGAGAAGTACAATGAGCAGTTCTTC
>TRBJ2-5|.|.|TRBV9
CASSVEWRGPQETQYF
TGTGCCAGCAGCGTAGAGTGGCGGGGCCCACAAGAGACCCAGTACTTC
>TRBJ2-7|.|.|TRBV14
CASSQVEMGEQYF
TGTGCCAGCAGCCAAGTTGAGATGGGTGAGCAGTACTTC
>TRBJ2-1|.|.|TRBV7-9
CASSLVPRGTEQFF
TGTGCCAGCAGCTTAGTTCCGAGGGGCACTGAGCAGTTCTTC